One sample yielded the 31 T cell receptor beta chains listed below, sequenced in a study of cytotoxic CD8 clonotypes in ibrutinib-treated CLL. Some clones are missing from TCRdb's copy, which holds only in-frame ones; the method was immunoSEQ multiplex PCR. The table lists roughly 190,000 clones, over 60% of them singletons. Sample: PBMCs, taken after 24 months of ibrutinib treatment. These receptors were taken from a human donor with chronic lymphocytic leukemia.

The J gene is TRBJ1-2, the V gene TRBV7-2; D is perhaps TRBD1 (6 bases). The CDR3 is 15 residues long. Deletions cut 4 bases from V and 5 bases from J, with 17 bases between. From germline, CDR1 is SGHTA and CDR2 FQGNSA. The CDR3 reads CASSSIQGGEYGYTF. CDR3 bases: TGTGCCAGCAGCTCGATACAGGGCGGAGAGTATGGCTACACCTTC.

The CDR3 loop is CASSQGLAGGPETQYF. CDR3 nucleotide sequence: TGTGCCAGCAGCCAAGGACTAGCGGGAGGGCCGGAGACCCAGTACTTC. The chain recombines TRBV7-9 with TRBJ2-5, with 15 bases identical to TRBD2. Germline V gene lookup returns CDR1 SEHNR and CDR2 FQNEAQ (reference sequence). The CDR3 is 16 residues long. The junction had 6 bases not matched to a gene; V was cut back by 5 bases and J by 5 bases.

The rearrangement joins TRBV5-1 to TRBJ1-1; D is unresolved. CDR1 is SGHRS and CDR2 is YFSETQ in the germline V gene. V was pared by 3 bases and J by 0 bases, with 9 bases between. The CDR3 has 14 residues. The CDR3 nucleotides are TGCGCCAGCAGCTCGGACGGATTGAACACTGAAGCTTTCTTT. Translated, it gives CASSSDGLNTEAFF.

This chain joins TRBV30 and TRBJ1-2; D perhaps matches TRBD1 (5 bases). The CDR3 is made up of 17 amino acids. V was pared by 0 bases and J by 0 bases, with 17 bases between. Germline lookup yields CDR1 GTSNPN and CDR2 SVGIG (reference sequence). CDR3 in amino acids: CAWSVPWGRVANYGYTF. CDR3 coding DNA: TGTGCCTGGAGTGTACCCTGGGGCAGGGTAGCTAACTATGGCTACACCTTC.

The chain carries TRBV6-5 and TRBJ2-1; 13 positions match TRBD2. V lost 8 bases, J lost 10 bases, and 5 bases stayed unmatched. The CDR3 is 13 residues long. The germline gives CDR1 MNHEY, CDR2 SVGAGI. Here the CDR3 reads CASSGLAGEEQFF. In DNA, the CDR3 is TGTGCCAGCTCCGGACTAGCGGGAGAGGAGCAGTTCTTC.

The chain uses TRBV25-1 and TRBJ1-2, with D perhaps TRBD1 (6 bases). Germline CDR1 reads MGHDK; CDR2 reads SYGVNS. Trimming took off 4 bases at V and 6 bases at J, with 18 bases between the two ends. CDR3 length: 15 residues. The CDR3 DNA is TGTGCCAGCAGTGGGGAACTAGGGGGGATTGATGGCTACACCTTC. This sequence encodes CASSGELGGIDGYTF.

V and J are TRBV27 and TRBJ1-5; D gene ambiguous. Germline V gives CDR1 MNHEY, CDR2 SMNVEV (reference sequence). With 5 bases removed from V and 0 bases from J, the gap between germline ends came to 8 bases. The CDR3 consists of 14 residues. DNA of the CDR3: TGTGCCAGCAGTCCCGAGAATAGCAATCAGCCCCAGCATTTT. Its protein is CASSPENSNQPQHF.

CDR3 nucleotide sequence: TGTGCCAGCAGCCCCATAGCGGGAACCGGGGAGCTGTTTTTT. Translation: CASSPIAGTGELFF. J is TRBJ2-2 and V is TRBV11-2; 8 bases are shared with TRBD2. The CDR3 sequence is 14 residues long. Germline CDR1 is SGHAT and CDR2 is FQNNGV. Losses at the gene ends were 5 bases for V and 5 bases for J; bases not matched to a gene: 4.

The rearrangement links TRBV27 to TRBJ1-1; D might be TRBD1 (6 bases). This CDR3 spans 15 amino acids. CDR1 is MNHEY, CDR2 SMNVEV, per germline (reference sequence). Deletions cut 6 bases from V and 1 base from J, with 15 bases between. CDR3 nucleotide sequence: TGTGCCAGCAGGGATTACAGGGACGGGAACACTGAAGCTTTCTTT. Its protein product is CASRDYRDGNTEAFF.

The V call is TRBV28, the J call TRBJ2-5; 7 nucleotides match TRBD1. Germline V gene sequence: CDR1 MDHEN, CDR2 SYDVKM. The CDR3 is made up of 18 amino acids. Trimming removed 3 bases from V and 3 bases from J; junction bases left unmatched: 16. The CDR3 is CASSFLLTGQGVKETQYF. CDR3 in DNA: TGTGCCAGCAGTTTTCTTTTGACGGGGCAGGGGGTTAAAGAGACCCAGTACTTC. The full variable domain, in which reference TRBV28 and TRBJ2-5 provide the parts outside the CDR3, is DVKVTQSSRYLVKRTGEKVFLECVQDMDHENMFWYRQDPGLGLRLIYFSYDVKMKEKGDIPEGYSVSREKKERFSLILESASTNQTSMYLCASSFLLTGQGVKETQYFGPGTRLLVL.

The CDR3 here is CASSPSRTAYNEQFF. The CDR3, as DNA: TGTGCCAGTAGCCCCAGCAGGACAGCTTACAATGAGCAGTTCTTC. V is TRBV19 and J is TRBJ2-1, with D possibly TRBD1 on 6 matching bases. The CDR3 sequence is 15 residues long. Germline CDR1 reads LNHDA; CDR2 reads SQIVND (reference sequence). V lost 6 bases to trimming and J lost 4 bases, with 16 bases between them. The full variable domain, rest sourced from reference TRBV19 and TRBJ2-1, is DGGITQSPKYLFRKEGQNVTLSCEQNLNHDAMYWYRQDPGQGLRLIYYSQIVNDFQKGDIAEGYSVSREKKESFPLTVTSAQKNPTAFYLCASSPSRTAYNEQFFGPGTRLTVL.

The J gene is TRBJ2-7, the V gene TRBV14; weak D call: TRBD2 (6 bases). Trimming stripped 5 bases from V and 5 bases from J, with 22 bases between. Germline V gene data show CDR1 as SGHDN and CDR2 as FVKESK. The CDR3 extends over 16 amino acids. The CDR3 loop is CASSGSGWTIGNEQYF. The CDR3 coding sequence is TGTGCCAGCAGCGGATCAGGGTGGACTATAGGGAACGAGCAGTACTTC.

The chain couples TRBV4-1 to TRBJ2-1, with 14 positions matching TRBD2. Germline V gene lookup returns CDR1 MGHRA and CDR2 YSYEKL. The CDR3 consists of 16 residues. V dropped 1 base and J dropped 8; count of bases not matched to a gene: 4. The DNA of the CDR3 is TGCGCCAGCAGCCAAGTTGGGACTAGCGGGAGTTATGAGCAGTTCTTC. The encoded protein is CASSQVGTSGSYEQFF.

The chain is built from TRBV9 and TRBJ2-7; TRBD2 agrees at 13 bases. This CDR3 comprises 15 residues. J was trimmed by 5 bases and V by 4 bases; bases with no gene match: 6. In germline, CDR1 is SGDLS, CDR2 YYNGEE. The CDR3 DNA sequence: TGTGCCAGCAGCCAACTAGCGGGAGGGAGGGACGAGCAGTACTTC. Amino acid sequence: CASSQLAGGRDEQYF. Combining the CDR3 with reference TRBV9 and TRBJ2-7 gives the whole variable domain DSGVTQTPKHLITATGQRVTLRCSPRSGDLSVYWYQQSLDQGLQFLIQYYNGEERAKGNILERFSAQQFPDLHSELNLSSLELGDSALYFCASSQLAGGRDEQYFGPGTRLTVT.

The chain has TRBV30 and TRBJ2-7, with D perhaps matching TRBD2 (5 bases). Trimming removed 2 bases from V and 4 bases from J, with 6 bases in between. Germline CDR1 and CDR2: GTSNPN and SVGIG (reference sequence). The CDR3 covers 11 residues. The CDR3 is CAWSSGYEQYF. The CDR3 DNA reads as TGTGCCTGGAGTTCGGGGTACGAGCAGTACTTC.

The chain carries TRBV4-1 and TRBJ2-3, with 9 bases aligning to TRBD2. The J segment lost 0 bases and the V segment lost 5 bases, leaving 3 bases of the junction unmatched. In germline, CDR1 is MGHRA, CDR2 YSYEKL. The CDR3 runs 15 residues. The CDR3 nucleotides are TGCGCCAGCAGCGGACTAGCGAGTAGCACAGATACGCAGTATTTT. Translation gives CASSGLASSTDTQYF.

This clone was recorded a few times. The gene calls are TRBV11-1 and TRBJ2-5; D not certain. Germline V lookup: CDR1 SGHAT, CDR2 FQDESV (reference sequence). The germline V and J ends were trimmed by 4 bases and 6 bases, with 15 bases remaining between them. The CDR3 extends over 14 amino acids. The CDR3 DNA follows: TGTGCCAGCAGCTCCCGGCAGGAAACGCAGACCCAGTACTTC. It specifies CASSSRQETQTQYF.

The rearrangement uses TRBV5-4 and TRBJ2-5; 9 bases fit TRBD1. There are 16 residues in the CDR3. The ends lost 1 base at V and 5 bases at J; junction bases unmatched: 9. Per germline, CDR1 SGHNT and CDR2 YYREEE (reference sequence). As DNA, the CDR3 is TGTGCCAGCAGCTTGACAGGGGGCCTAGGTGGGGAGACCCAGTACTTC. It codes for CASSLTGGLGGETQYF. Variable domain in full (rest from reference TRBV5-4 and TRBJ2-5): ETGVTQSPTHLIKTRGQQVTLRCSSQSGHNTVSWYQQALGQGPQFIFQYYREEENGRGNFPPRFSGLQFPNYSSELNVNALELDDSALYLCASSLTGGLGGETQYFGPGTRLLVL.

V usage is TRBV6-6 and J usage is TRBJ2-7; D is unclear. Germline lookup yields CDR1 MNHNY and CDR2 SVGAGI (reference sequence). The CDR3 is 12 residues long. V lost 6 bases to trimming and J lost 2 bases, with 8 bases between them. The CDR3 region has the DNA TGTGCCAGCAGCTCTGATCCCTACGAGCAGTACTTC. Translated: CASSSDPYEQYF.

This chain joins TRBV2 and TRBJ2-7; weak D call: TRBD1 (6 bases). The germline gives CDR1 SNHLY, CDR2 FYNNEI. The germline V and J ends were trimmed by 7 bases and 6 bases, with 22 bases remaining between them. The CDR3 is made up of 15 amino acids. CDR3 amino acids: CASTPLTGFPSEQYF. Written as DNA, the CDR3 is TGTGCCAGCACCCCTTTGACAGGTTTCCCCTCCGAGCAGTACTTC.

The V gene is TRBV4-2, the J gene TRBJ1-2; unclear D gene. Germline assignment: CDR1 LGHNA and CDR2 YNFKEQ. The CDR3 consists of 12 residues. With 0 bases removed from V and 8 bases from J, the gap between germline ends came to 7 bases. The CDR3 protein is CASSQDGRGYTF. CDR3 sequence (DNA): TGTGCCAGCAGCCAAGATGGGAGGGGCTACACCTTC.

This sequence joins TRBV30 and TRBJ2-3; D gene unclear. The CDR3 sequence is 13 residues long. The V end lost 0 bases, the J end lost 4 bases, and 8 bases lay between the germline ends. Germline V gene lookup returns CDR1 GTSNPN and CDR2 SVGIG (reference sequence). The CDR3 here is CAWSVQSSDTQYF. The CDR3 DNA reads TGTGCCTGGAGTGTACAAAGTTCAGATACGCAGTATTTT.

The rearrangement joins TRBV11-1 to TRBJ1-4; D is possibly TRBD1 (5 bases). Trimming took 2 bases from V and 7 from J, leaving 17 bases between them. CDR1 SGHAT and CDR2 FQDESV come from the germline V gene (reference sequence). CDR3 length: 16 residues. The CDR3 sequence is CASSLSHSGKSEKLFF. The CDR3 nucleotides read TGTGCCAGCAGCTTAAGCCACTCAGGGAAGAGTGAAAAACTGTTTTTT.

The chain is built from TRBV4-3 and TRBJ2-3; perhaps TRBD1 as D (5 bases). The CDR3 spans 12 residues. V lost 0 bases and J 15 bases, leaving 13 bases between the germline ends. Per germline, CDR1 LGHNA and CDR2 YSLEER. CDR3 residues: CASSQDSRAQYF. In nucleotides, the CDR3 is TGCGCCAGCAGCCAAGATAGCAGGGCCCAATATTTT.

This chain connects TRBV6-6 to TRBJ1-5, with a tentative D call TRBD1 (5 bases). The CDR3 totals 12 residues. The V gene's germline CDR1 is MNHNY and CDR2 SVGAGI (reference sequence). Between the trimmed V and J ends, which lost 6 bases and 11 bases, there was a span of 14 bases. CDR3 sequence (DNA): TGTGCCAGCAGCCGGGACCTAGCGACCCAGCATTTT. It yields the protein CASSRDLATQHF.

The rearrangement links TRBV18 to TRBJ2-7; the D gene is possibly TRBD2 (6 bases). CDR1 and CDR2 (germline): KGHSH, LQKENI. V lost 3 bases and J 5 bases, leaving 20 bases between the germline ends. The CDR3 spans 16 residues. CDR3 nucleotides: TGTGCCAGCTCACCGCCGGGGGTGGGGCGCTTCAACGAGCAGTACTTC. Translating gives CASSPPGVGRFNEQYF.

This clone was seen a handful of times. The V call is TRBV4-1, the J call TRBJ1-5, with a possible D match to TRBD1 (6 bases). V lost 3 bases and J 3 bases, leaving 15 bases between the germline ends. Germline V gene data show CDR1 as MGHRA and CDR2 as YSYEKL. CDR3 length: 16 amino acids. CDR3 region: CASSHPPGADNQPQHF. CDR3 nucleotide sequence: TGCGCCAGCAGCCACCCCCCAGGGGCAGACAATCAGCCCCAGCATTTT.

J is TRBJ2-4 and V is TRBV15; D remains ambiguous. Germline V gene lookup returns CDR1 LNHNV and CDR2 YYDKDF (reference sequence). This CDR3 is built from 17 residues. V was clipped by 2 bases and J by 0 bases, with 14 bases between them. CDR3: CATSRLFEHLAKNIQYF. The CDR3 DNA reads as TGTGCCACCAGCAGATTATTTGAACATCTAGCCAAAAACATTCAGTACTTC.

V is TRBV9 and J is TRBJ2-5; D gene ambiguous. V was trimmed by 2 bases and J by 2 bases, leaving 10 bases between them. Germline V gives CDR1 SGDLS, CDR2 YYNGEE. The CDR3 is 14 residues long. Written as DNA, the CDR3 is TGTGCCAGCAGCGTGATGGGTTCGCAAGAGACCCAGTACTTC. This encodes CASSVMGSQETQYF. Using reference TRBV9 and TRBJ2-5 for the parts outside the CDR3, the full variable domain is DSGVTQTPKHLITATGQRVTLRCSPRSGDLSVYWYQQSLDQGLQFLIQYYNGEERAKGNILERFSAQQFPDLHSELNLSSLELGDSALYFCASSVMGSQETQYFGPGTRLLVL.

The chain combines TRBV5-1 with TRBJ2-1; 9 bases agree with TRBD2. This CDR3 is 15 amino acids long. V was pared by 4 bases and J by 6 bases, with 8 bases of the junction left unmatched. From germline, CDR1 is SGHRS and CDR2 YFSETQ. The CDR3: CASSPGVAGANEQFF. As DNA, the CDR3 is TGCGCCAGCAGCCCTGGGGTAGCGGGGGCCAATGAGCAGTTCTTC.

The chain employs TRBV2 and TRBJ1-5; tentatively, D is TRBD1 (5 bases). The CDR3 runs 15 residues. Germline CDR1 SNHLY, CDR2 FYNNEI. The V and J ends lost 5 bases and 2 bases respectively, with 13 bases between them. CDR3 protein: CASSRGFRGNQPQHF. CDR3 nucleotide sequence: TGTGCCAGCAGTCGGGGCTTTAGAGGCAATCAGCCCCAGCATTTT.